The 26 T cell receptor beta chains below come from one sample, sequenced in a study of response to subunit inactivated influenza vaccine listed by TCRdb under 2018. Library construction relied on RT-PCR. The instrument was an Illumina HiSeq 2500. TCRdb itself trimmed the public reads at Q25 with fastp, ran MiXCR and retained productive beta chains. CDR3 protein sequences are deduplicated, and each keeps its most common genes and DNA. Here the sample has 540,000 or so distinct CDR3 sequences; over 10% occur a single time. The ten largest clones add up to about 12% of the sample. What the time point label conveys for this sample: approximately 40 days after influenza vaccine administration. The starting material was PBMCs from blood, obtained roughly 47 days after vaccination. These receptors all stem from a man aged 50 or older who received an inactivated influenza vaccine. Donor details come from another sample of the same person, matched by shared clones.

This clonotype occurred a few times. Germline and junction disagree at one end, which may indicate a read error. This sequence joins TRBV29-1 and TRBJ2-2; 7 bases are a match to TRBD1. The CDR3 consists of 14 residues. Germline CDR1 and CDR2: SQVTM and ANQGSEA. DNA of the CDR3: TGCAGCGTTCAAGACAGGGCGAACACCGGGGAGCTGTTTTTT. This gives the protein CSVQDRANTGELFF.

The J gene is TRBJ1-2, the V gene TRBV24-1; D gene ambiguous. Germline V gives CDR1 KGHDR, CDR2 SFDVKD. With 3 bases removed from V and 1 base from J, the gap between germline ends came to 11 bases. The CDR3 is made up of 15 amino acids. CDR3 in amino acids: CATSDPRTDNYGYTF. The CDR3 DNA reads as TGTGCCACCAGTGATCCCCGGACGGATAACTATGGCTACACCTTC.

The sample holds many counts of this clonotype. The V gene is TRBV12-3 or TRBV12-4, the J gene TRBJ1-1; D unresolved. CDR3 size: 13 residues. The V gene lost 0 bases and the J gene lost 7 bases, with 9 bases spanning the gap. The CDR3 here is CASSLATSLEAFF. The DNA for the CDR3 is TGTGCCAGCAGTTTAGCCACCAGCCTTGAAGCTTTCTTT.

For this clonotype: Given a much more abundant clone one base away, this may be a read error. The chain links TRBV12-3 or TRBV12-4 to TRBJ2-1; no clear D. This CDR3 comprises 15 residues. V was trimmed by 6 bases and J by 3 bases, leaving 15 bases between them. The DNA for the CDR3 is TGTGCCAGCAGCGTGGCCCGAATTGACTACAATGAGCAGTTCTTC. Protein sequence: CASSVARIDYNEQFF.

Note on this clonotype: Just one base apart from a much larger clone, this may be a read error. The chain combines TRBV5-1 with TRBJ2-7, with D tentatively TRBD1 (6 bases). V shed 4 bases and J shed 6 bases, with 17 bases lying between them. CDR1 is SGHRS, CDR2 YFSETQ, per germline. The CDR3 sequence is 14 residues long. The CDR3 here is CASSPKDKGVEQYF. The CDR3 bases are TGCGCCAGCAGCCCGAAGGACAAGGGGGTCGAGCAGTACTTC.

V is TRBV20-1 and J is TRBJ2-7; TRBD2 might be the D (5 bases). Trimming shortened V by 8 bases and J by 4 bases, and 12 bases separated the two germline ends. Germline lookup yields CDR1 DFQATT and CDR2 SNEGSKA (reference sequence). This CDR3 has 11 residues. The CDR3 bases are TGCAGTAGCGGACGTAGTTACGAGCAGTACTTC. This encodes CSSGRSYEQYF.

The chain recombines TRBV6-1 with TRBJ2-7, with unresolved D. The V end was cut by 7 bases, the J end by 0 bases, with 19 bases between. The CDR3 length is 16 residues. From germline, CDR1 is MNHNS and CDR2 SASEGT. Here the CDR3 DNA reads TGTGCCAGCATCACCAAGTCCCTCGTCTGCTCCTACGAGCAGTACTTC. This encodes CASITKSLVCSYEQYF.

This clonotype was seen at least ten times. The V gene is TRBV6-2 or TRBV6-3, the J gene TRBJ2-7; D not resolved. The ends were cut back, 7 bases at V and 3 bases at J, with 16 bases in the middle. The CDR3 consists of 14 residues. The V gene's germline CDR1 is MNHEY and CDR2 SVGEGT. The CDR3: CASNPDGPRYEQYF. DNA of the CDR3: TGTGCCAGCAACCCCGACGGGCCACGCTACGAGCAGTACTTC.

This clonotype appeared a few times. J is TRBJ2-3 and V is TRBV11-2; 8 bases align to TRBD1. V lost 4 bases to trimming and J lost 0 bases; unmatched junction nucleotides: 9. The germline gives CDR1 SGHAT, CDR2 FQNNGV. The CDR3 contains 17 residues. As DNA, the CDR3 is TGTGCCAGCAGCTCCCCACGCCAGGGGGCGAGCACAGATACGCAGTATTTT. The encoded protein is CASSSPRQGASTDTQYF.

This clonotype appeared many times. The chain couples TRBV29-1 to TRBJ2-3, with a weak D call TRBD1 (7 bases). V was trimmed by 6 bases and J by 2 bases, leaving 12 bases between them. The CDR3 runs to 13 residues. Germline V gene data show CDR1 as SQVTM and CDR2 as ANQGSEA. CDR3 amino acids: CSVQGRYTDTQYF. The DNA for the CDR3 is TGCAGCGTACAGGGGAGGTACACAGATACGCAGTATTTT.

This clonotype was seen only a few times. J is TRBJ1-1 and V is TRBV29-1; D is ambiguous. This CDR3 comprises 13 residues. Germline CDR1 and CDR2: SQVTM and ANQGSEA. V was clipped by 6 bases and J by 2 bases, with 13 bases between them. CDR3 nucleotide sequence: TGCAGCGTCGCTTACGGACCTAACACTGAAGCTTTCTTT. Residues: CSVAYGPNTEAFF.

This clonotype was found a few times. The chain couples TRBV9 to TRBJ2-3; a possible D gene is TRBD2 (6 bases). Germline values: CDR1 SGDLS, CDR2 YYNGEE. The CDR3 totals 17 residues. V was trimmed by 0 bases and J by 0 bases, leaving 14 bases between them. In DNA form, the CDR3 reads TGTGCCAGCAGCGTAGTAGACGGACTATCTAGCACAGATACGCAGTATTTT. It translates to CASSVVDGLSSTDTQYF.

This clonotype was counted between two and nine times. The rearrangement uses TRBV7-9 and TRBJ2-5, with D hard to call. The V end lost 5 bases, the J end lost 4 bases, and 11 bases lay between the germline ends. Germline CDR1 is SEHNR and CDR2 is FQNEAQ (reference sequence). This CDR3 spans 13 amino acids. CDR3 region: CASSDRYRETQYF. The CDR3 DNA is TGTGCCAGCAGCGACCGGTATCGAGAGACCCAGTACTTC.

This clonotype was found many times. The chain links TRBV24-1 to TRBJ2-1; 7 nucleotides match TRBD2. In germline, CDR1 is KGHDR, CDR2 SFDVKD. The CDR3 has 16 amino acids. V shed 4 bases, J shed 9 bases, and the junction held 14 bases outside the gene matches. CDR3 region: CATSDPSAGVVGEQFF. The CDR3 bases are TGTGCCACCAGTGACCCATCGGCGGGAGTCGTAGGTGAGCAGTTCTTC.

This clonotype was counted ten times or more. This chain links TRBV9 with TRBJ1-2; 12 bases are a match to TRBD1. Germline V gene lookup returns CDR1 SGDLS and CDR2 YYNGEE. CDR3 length: 15 residues. The ends lost 3 bases at V and 7 bases at J; junction bases unmatched: 7. CDR3 amino acids: CASSGTGQGAFGYTF. Here the CDR3 DNA reads TGTGCCAGCAGCGGGACGGGACAGGGGGCCTTTGGCTACACCTTC.

This clonotype was observed at least ten times. The rearrangement uses TRBV28 and TRBJ2-1, with 9 bases aligning to TRBD1. This CDR3 contains 15 residues. V gave up 3 bases and J gave up 5 bases; unmatched junction bases: 5. The germline V gene has CDR1 MDHEN and CDR2 SYDVKM. Written as DNA, the CDR3 is TGTGCCAGCAGTTTGTCCGGGACAGGGAACAATGAGCAGTTCTTC. Translating it yields CASSLSGTGNNEQFF.

This clonotype has ten or more counts. The rearrangement links TRBV4-2 to TRBJ1-2, with TRBD1 matching 10 bases. This CDR3 is 15 amino acids long. CDR1 is LGHNA and CDR2 is YNFKEQ in the germline V gene. J lost 3 bases, V lost 4 bases, and 5 bases had no gene match. The DNA for the CDR3 is TGTGCCAGCAGCCCACGGACAGGGGGTGACTATGGCTACACCTTC. This gives the protein CASSPRTGGDYGYTF.

This clonotype came up many times. This chain uses TRBV12-3 or TRBV12-4 with TRBJ2-5; no firm D call. V was cut by 5 bases and J by 7 bases, with 14 bases left in between. CDR3 length: 13 amino acids. CDR3 sequence (DNA): TGTGCCAGCAGTGCCGAGATATGGGGGACCCAGTACTTC. It yields the protein CASSAEIWGTQYF.

This clonotype was found many times. The chain uses TRBV6-1 and TRBJ2-1, with a weak D call TRBD1 (6 bases). With 9 bases removed from V and 2 bases from J, the gap between germline ends came to 11 bases. The CDR3 spans 13 residues. Per the germline V gene, CDR1 is MNHNS and CDR2 is SASEGT. In DNA, the CDR3 is TGTGCCAGTTCGACAGGTCCCTACAATGAGCAGTTCTTC. As protein: CASSTGPYNEQFF.

J is TRBJ1-2 and V is TRBV7-2; no definite D call. Per germline, CDR1 SGHTA and CDR2 FQGNSA. Trimming shortened V by 4 bases and J by 4 bases, and 16 bases separated the two germline ends. The length of the CDR3 is 15 residues. The CDR3 bases are TGTGCCAGCAGCTCCACAAGGACGGGCCTCTATGGCTACACCTTC. Translation: CASSSTRTGLYGYTF.

This clonotype was counted ten times or more. The V gene is TRBV5-1, the J gene TRBJ2-7; unclear D gene. CDR1 SGHRS and CDR2 YFSETQ come from the germline V gene. Between the trimmed V and J ends, which lost 2 bases and 5 bases, there was a span of 8 bases. This CDR3 region has 12 residues. The CDR3 loop reads CASSFLPDEQYF. The DNA of the CDR3 is TGCGCCAGCAGCTTTTTACCGGACGAGCAGTACTTC.

This clonotype was found many times. The chain joins TRBV12-3 or TRBV12-4 to TRBJ2-5, with 7 bases fitting TRBD1. V was pared by 5 bases and J by 2 bases, with 5 bases of the junction left unmatched. This CDR3 region has 14 residues. The CDR3 region has the DNA TGTGCCAGCAGTCGACAGGGTTTGCAAGAGACCCAGTACTTC. The encoded protein is CASSRQGLQETQYF.

This clonotype was detected ten times or more. This sequence joins TRBV12-3 or TRBV12-4 and TRBJ2-7, with D perhaps TRBD2 (6 bases). The CDR3 is 13 amino acids. V gave up 8 bases and J gave up 2 bases, with 13 bases separating them. The CDR3 reads CASGGTATYEQYF. Written as DNA, the CDR3 is TGTGCCAGCGGCGGGACGGCTACCTACGAGCAGTACTTC.

In DNA, the CDR3 is TGTGCCAGCAGCGAACTGGGGGAGCAGTACTTC. As protein: CASSELGEQYF. V gene TRBV4-2 combines with J gene TRBJ2-7; D gene ambiguous. Germline V gene sequence: CDR1 LGHNA, CDR2 YNFKEQ. The CDR3 has 11 residues. Deletions cut 5 bases from V and 7 bases from J, with 9 bases between.

The rearrangement joins TRBV6-2 or TRBV6-3 to TRBJ2-2, with 9 bases aligning to TRBD2. Germline V gene data show CDR1 as MNHEY and CDR2 as SVGEGT. After removal of 3 bases from V and 1 base from J, the junction contained 3 bases not matched to a gene. The CDR3 loop spans 16 amino acids. In DNA, the CDR3 is TGTGCCAGCAGTTATTCGACTAGCGGGAACACCGGGGAGCTGTTTTTT. Protein: CASSYSTSGNTGELFF.

This clonotype has a handful of counts. This chain links TRBV11-1 with TRBJ2-2, with 12 bases matching TRBD2. This CDR3 has 18 amino acids. V lost 5 bases to trimming and J lost 6 bases; unmatched junction nucleotides: 13. CDR1 is SGHAT and CDR2 is FQDESV in the germline V gene (reference sequence). The CDR3 is CASSEPWPSGRESGELFF. The CDR3 DNA follows: TGTGCCAGCAGCGAGCCCTGGCCTAGCGGGAGGGAGTCCGGGGAGCTGTTTTTT.